Below are 23 T cell receptor beta chains sequenced from a single sample in a study of lymphopenia after photon versus proton radiotherapy. TCRdb's table, derived via immunoSEQ multiplex PCR, lists solely in-frame clones and lacks some. The data hold about 16,000 clones, with approximately 86% observed a single time. The specimen was peripheral blood, collected from a patient treated with proton-based radiotherapy. The receptors come from a woman aged 55-70 years with cholangiocarcinoma. Some clones in this sample may be carry-over from other donors' samples.

This clone was seen a single time. The rearrangement links TRBV14 to TRBJ2-1, with TRBD1 matching over 7 bases. With V trimmed by 3 bases and J by 6 bases, 8 bases remained unmatched. The CDR3 is 15 amino acids. Germline lookup yields CDR1 SGHDN and CDR2 FVKESK. The CDR3 region is CASSQNTYRGNEQFF. Here the CDR3 DNA reads TGTGCCAGCAGCCAGAACACTTACAGGGGCAATGAGCAGTTCTTC. The entire variable domain, with the rest obtained from reference TRBV14 and TRBJ2-1, is as follows: EAGVTQFPSHSVIEKGQTVTLRCDPISGHDNLYWYRRVMGKEIKFLLHFVKESKQDESGMPNNRFLAERTGGTYSTLKVQPAELEDSGVYFCASSQNTYRGNEQFFGPGTRLTVL.

This clone appeared a few times. The chain joins TRBV2 to TRBJ1-1, with a possible D match to TRBD1 (5 bases). The germline V gene has CDR1 SNHLY and CDR2 FYNNEI. V lost 4 bases, J lost 1 base, and 10 bases lay in between. This CDR3 has 14 amino acids. For the CDR3, the DNA is TGTGCCAGCAGTGCGTTGGGGGGGAACACTGAAGCTTTCTTT. Translated, it gives CASSALGGNTEAFF.

V usage is TRBV7-2 and J usage is TRBJ2-1; 8 positions match TRBD2. The CDR3 loop spans 15 amino acids. V shed 2 bases and J 7 bases; nucleotides not matched to a gene: 7. Looked up from germline, CDR1 is SGHTA and CDR2 is FQGNSA. This CDR3 is CASSLTGGPLNEQFF. In DNA, the CDR3 is TGTGCCAGCAGCTTAACGGGAGGGCCATTGAATGAGCAGTTCTTC.

The chain joins TRBV18 to TRBJ2-7, with 11 bases lining up with TRBD1. The germline V gene has CDR1 KGHSH and CDR2 LQKENI. The V segment lost 4 bases and the J segment 4 bases; nucleotides outside the gene matches: 3. The CDR3 consists of 14 residues. This CDR3 reads CASSQGQGAYEQYF. The CDR3 region has the DNA TGTGCCAGCTCACAAGGACAGGGGGCTTACGAGCAGTACTTC.

This chain links TRBV2 with TRBJ2-7; TRBD2 matches 9 bases. Germline V CDR1 and CDR2: SNHLY, FYNNEI. The J segment lost 2 bases and the V segment lost 4 bases, leaving 6 bases of the junction unmatched. CDR3 length: 15 amino acids. The CDR3 DNA sequence: TGTGCCAGCAGTGCCTGGACTAGCGTGGCCTACGAGCAGTACTTC. Translating gives CASSAWTSVAYEQYF. The complete variable domain, with remaining parts taken from reference TRBV2 and TRBJ2-7, reads EPEVTQTPSHQVTQMGQEVILRCVPISNHLYFYWYRQILGQKVEFLVSFYNNEISEKSEIFDDQFSVERPDGSNFTLKIRSTKLEDSAMYFCASSAWTSVAYEQYFGPGTRLTVT.

The chain combines TRBV5-1 with TRBJ2-7; 11 nucleotides line up with TRBD2. CDR3 length: 18 residues. Germline values: CDR1 SGHRS, CDR2 YFSETQ. The V segment lost 0 bases and the J segment 2 bases; nucleotides outside the gene matches: 10. The CDR3 DNA sequence: TGCGCCAGCAGCTTGGGCCCTAGCGGGGGGTCTTTCACCTACGAGCAGTACTTC. Its translation is CASSLGPSGGSFTYEQYF.

This clone has more than one count but fewer than ten. The V and J genes are TRBV18 and TRBJ1-5; D remains ambiguous. In germline, CDR1 is KGHSH, CDR2 LQKENI. This CDR3 region has 16 residues. Trimming shortened V by 2 bases and J by 0 bases, and 11 bases separated the two germline ends. The DNA for the CDR3 is TGTGCCAGCTCACCAGGTAAACAAAGTAGCAATCAGCCCCAGCATTTT. Translation gives CASSPGKQSSNQPQHF.

The chain combines TRBV2 with TRBJ2-3, with D possibly being TRBD1 or TRBD2 (5 bases each). CDR1 and CDR2 from the germline V gene are SNHLY and FYNNEI. The CDR3 is made up of 13 amino acids. V shed 7 bases and J shed 6 bases, with 14 bases lying between them. The CDR3 loop reads CASKGWGGDTQYF. The CDR3 DNA is TGTGCCAGCAAGGGTTGGGGCGGGGATACGCAGTATTTT. Filled out from reference TRBV2 and TRBJ2-3, the complete variable domain reads EPEVTQTPSHQVTQMGQEVILRCVPISNHLYFYWYRQILGQKVEFLVSFYNNEISEKSEIFDDQFSVERPDGSNFTLKIRSTKLEDSAMYFCASKGWGGDTQYFGPGTRLTVL.

The CDR3 DNA is TGTGCCAGCAGCATGACACCGAAAAACAATCAGCCCCAGCATTTT. Its translation is CASSMTPKNNQPQHF. This sequence joins TRBV5-4 and TRBJ1-5; D gene unclear. V was pared by 4 bases and J by 3 bases, with 14 bases between. The CDR3 consists of 15 residues. The germline gives CDR1 SGHNT, CDR2 YYREEE (reference sequence).

In this sample, this clone is medium-sized (0.01 to 0.1%). The chain links TRBV11-2 to TRBJ2-7, with D maybe TRBD1 (5 bases). This CDR3 comprises 14 residues. V dropped 1 base and J dropped 7 bases, with 14 bases sitting between them. Germline V lookup: CDR1 SGHAT, CDR2 FQNNGV. The CDR3: CASSLAPDIGEQYF. CDR3 sequence (DNA): TGTGCCAGCAGCTTAGCTCCGGACATAGGGGAGCAGTACTTC.

The chain joins TRBV10-1 to TRBJ1-1; 8 nucleotides match TRBD1. V was clipped by 6 bases and J by 5 bases; unmatched bases: 8. The V gene's germline CDR1 is WNHNN and CDR2 SYGVQD (reference sequence). This CDR3 is built from 14 residues. The DNA for the CDR3 is TGCGCCAGCAGCCGCGACAGGGGCCGGACTGAAGCTTTCTTT. This sequence encodes CASSRDRGRTEAFF.

V gene TRBV13 combines with J gene TRBJ1-6; D unresolved. V was cut by 3 bases and J by 5 bases, with 5 bases left in between. The germline V gene has CDR1 PRHDT and CDR2 FYEKMQ (reference sequence). CDR3 length: 13 residues. The CDR3 loop is CASSFSDNSPLHF. CDR3 bases: TGTGCCAGCAGCTTCAGCGATAATTCACCCCTCCACTTT.

The CDR3: CASSVGPGDGYTF. For the CDR3, the DNA is TGTGCCAGCAGCGTAGGCCCCGGGGATGGCTACACCTTC. This chain uses TRBV9 with TRBJ1-2; D is unclear. Germline V gene data show CDR1 as SGDLS and CDR2 as YYNGEE. Trimming left V 0 bases short and J 6 bases short, with 9 bases between. CDR3 size: 13 residues.

The chain joins TRBV27 to TRBJ1-5; 11 positions match TRBD1. V dropped 5 bases and J dropped 0; count of bases not matched to a gene: 9. Germline CDR1 MNHEY, CDR2 SMNVEV (reference sequence). The CDR3 extends over 18 amino acids. CDR3 coding DNA: TGTGCCAGCAGTCGTTGGACAGGGGGCGGGTATAGCAATCAGCCCCAGCATTTT. It yields the protein CASSRWTGGGYSNQPQHF.

The chain is built from TRBV5-1 and TRBJ1-6, with no clear D. With 6 bases removed from V and 5 bases from J, the gap between germline ends came to 12 bases. CDR1 and CDR2 from the germline V gene are SGHRS and YFSETQ. The CDR3 totals 14 residues. The CDR3, as DNA: TGCGCCAGCACCGGAGGTAGAAATAATTCACCCCTCCACTTT. Translating gives CASTGGRNNSPLHF.

The genes are TRBV10-3 and TRBJ1-3; D is undetermined. Germline V lookup: CDR1 ENHRY, CDR2 SYGVKD. CDR3 size: 12 residues. The ends were cut back, 8 bases at V and 0 bases at J, with 5 bases in the middle. DNA of the CDR3: TGTGCCATCTCGAGCTCTGGAAACACCATATATTTT. Encoded protein: CAISSSGNTIYF.

This chain links TRBV5-5 with TRBJ1-4; 7 nucleotides agree with TRBD1. Looked up from germline, CDR1 is SGHKS and CDR2 is YYEKEE (reference sequence). V dropped 4 bases and J dropped 7; count of bases not matched to a gene: 10. This CDR3 is built from 15 residues. The CDR3 loop is CASSLTEQGIEKLFF. In DNA, the CDR3 is TGTGCCAGCAGCCTAACTGAACAGGGGATTGAAAAACTGTTTTTT.

The chain combines TRBV11-2 with TRBJ2-1; 7 bases align to TRBD2. The V segment lost 3 bases and the J segment 4 bases; nucleotides outside the gene matches: 3. This CDR3 spans 14 amino acids. The germline gives CDR1 SGHAT, CDR2 FQNNGV. The CDR3 DNA follows: TGTGCCAGCAGCTTGCTAGCGGTTTACAATGAGCAGTTCTTC. Translated, it gives CASSLLAVYNEQFF.

V is TRBV6-1 and J is TRBJ1-2; 9 bases line up with TRBD1. CDR1 and CDR2 (germline): MNHNS, SASEGT. Germline trimming cut 6 bases from V and 6 bases from J; bases unmatched to any gene: 5. This CDR3 is built from 13 residues. The CDR3 nucleotides are TGTGCCAGCAGAGGACAGGGGATCGATGGCTACACCTTC. Encoded protein: CASRGQGIDGYTF.

The V call is TRBV19, the J call TRBJ2-7; 10 bases are shared with TRBD1. CDR3 size: 15 residues. The germline gives CDR1 LNHDA, CDR2 SQIVND (reference sequence). With V trimmed by 3 bases and J by 5 bases, 7 bases remained unmatched. CDR3 bases: TGTGCCAGTAGTATCCCGGGACAGGGGAACCACGAGCAGTACTTC. This encodes CASSIPGQGNHEQYF.

This sequence joins TRBV11-1 and TRBJ2-1, with TRBD2 identical over 14 bases. V lost 1 base to trimming and J lost 9 bases; unmatched junction nucleotides: 5. This CDR3 spans 16 amino acids. Germline V gene lookup returns CDR1 SGHAT and CDR2 FQDESV (reference sequence). The CDR3 nucleotides read TGTGCCAGCAGCTTAGGAGGGACTAGCGGGAGAGGTGAGCAGTTCTTC. Protein sequence: CASSLGGTSGRGEQFF.

V gene TRBV6-6 combines with J gene TRBJ1-1; TRBD1 is a possible D gene (6 bases). Trimming cost V 0 bases and J 8 bases, with 16 bases left between them. This CDR3 has 15 amino acids. Germline V gene data show CDR1 as MNHNY and CDR2 as SVGAGI (reference sequence). This chain's CDR3 is CASSYSRDRPQEAFF. CDR3 DNA: TGTGCCAGCAGTTACTCCAGAGACAGGCCACAGGAAGCTTTCTTT.

Details on this clone: The junction does not match germline at one end; this may be a read error. Other DNA sequences in the sample encode the same CDR3. The chain is built from TRBV6-5 and TRBJ2-7; possibly TRBD2 for D (5 bases). The CDR3 has 16 residues. The germline gives CDR1 MNHEY, CDR2 SVGAGI. The CDR3: CASSSPVGRASYEQYF. The CDR3 coding sequence is TGTGCCAGCAGTTCCCCCGTTGGGAGAGCTTCCTACGAGCAGTATTTC.